This T cell receptor beta chain was obtained from a study of blood T cells in healthy people across ages. With a J-beta primer mix and a sample-barcoded 5' primer, a second PCR ran 7 to 11 cycles. In TCRdb, the 5' RACE reads were re-called with MiXCR into one record per CDR3 protein. The sample lists about 1,600,000 distinct CDR3 sequences, about 43% occurring once. This CDR3 spans 16 amino acids. V was clipped by 5 bases and J by 2 bases, with 15 bases between them. Looked up from germline, CDR1 is PRHDT and CDR2 is FYEKMQ (reference sequence). This sequence joins TRBV13 and TRBJ2-2, with D hard to call. Material for sequencing was blood. The receptor comes from a woman aged 18-30 years in good health. The CDR3, as DNA: TGTGCCAGCAGCCCAGACGACTGGTATAACACCGGGGAGCTGTTTTTT. Its protein product is CASSPDDWYNTGELFF.